The text below deals with one TCR beta chain. Its cognate antigen is unknown. This entry comes from a study of cytotoxic CD8 clonotypes in ibrutinib-treated CLL. Study summary: Responses comprised approximately 25 partial and 2 complete; at median around 70 months, 14 remained remitted and about twelve progressed. The average sample held approximately 240,000 productive templates and approximately 93,000 productive rearrangements.

The V end lost 3 bases, the J end lost 1 base, and 9 bases lay between the germline ends. The germline V gene encodes CDR1 SGHAT and CDR2 FQNNGV. The CDR3 contains 14 residues. Findings and limits, study-wide: Sustained-remission patients were sampled at different times than progressing patients were.

Researchers set a sequencing depth target of 1 in 200,000 to 1 in 1 million T cells. Using immunoSEQ multiplex PCR, the repertoire was profiled, and TCRdb retains in-frame clones only, with some absent. This table holds approximately 48,000 clones, roughly 53% found once. This chain links TRBV11-2 with TRBJ1-1, with D uncertain. The clonotype was recovered from a human donor with chronic lymphocytic leukemia. Sequenced here: PBMCs, sampled after 12 months of ibrutinib treatment. The CDR3 DNA reads as TGTGCCAGCAGCTTCAGTGCAGGGAACACTGAAGCTTTCTTT. This encodes CASSFSAGNTEAFF.